This TCR beta chain derives from a study of T cell changes during pregnancy in multiple sclerosis. Only in-frame clones appear in the TCRdb table, and some are missing; sequencing was by immunoSEQ multiplex PCR. The sample has about 38,000 clones, 91% seen once. The CDR3 sequence is 14 residues long. Per the germline V gene, CDR1 is MNHEY and CDR2 is SMNVEV (reference sequence). V gave up 5 bases and J gave up 7 bases, with 15 bases separating them. This sequence was found in a female donor with multiple sclerosis, enrolled in a pregnancy study. Sequencing used CD8+ T cells from peripheral blood mononuclear cells, obtained after pregnancy. The V and J genes are TRBV27 and TRBJ1-5, with D perhaps TRBD1 (6 bases). As DNA, the CDR3 is TGTGCCAGCAGTCCCAGTAGGGGGGGACAGCCCCAGCATTTT. Amino acid sequence: CASSPSRGGQPQHF.